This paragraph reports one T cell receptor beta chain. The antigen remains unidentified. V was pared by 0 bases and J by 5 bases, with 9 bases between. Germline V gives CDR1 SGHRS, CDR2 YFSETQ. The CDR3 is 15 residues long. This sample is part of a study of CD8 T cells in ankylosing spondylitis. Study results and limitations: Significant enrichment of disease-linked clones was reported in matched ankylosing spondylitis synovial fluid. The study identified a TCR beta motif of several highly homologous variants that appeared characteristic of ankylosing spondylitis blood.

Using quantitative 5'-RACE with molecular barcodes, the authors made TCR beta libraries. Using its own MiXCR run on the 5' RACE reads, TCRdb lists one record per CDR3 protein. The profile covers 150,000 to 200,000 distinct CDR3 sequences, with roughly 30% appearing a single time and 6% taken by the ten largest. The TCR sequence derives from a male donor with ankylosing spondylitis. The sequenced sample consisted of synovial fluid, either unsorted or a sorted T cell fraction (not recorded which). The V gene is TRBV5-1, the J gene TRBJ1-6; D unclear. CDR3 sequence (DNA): TGCGCCAGCAGCTTGGGTGCCAGTAATAATTCACCCCTCCACTTT. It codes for CASSLGASNNSPLHF.